The clone carrying this T cell receptor beta chain was counted ten times or more. Its target is unknown. The record originates from a study of T cells in Graves' hyperthyroidism and ophthalmopathy. General study points: The model identified upcoming ophthalmopathy a median roughly 6.5 months ahead of onset.

Researchers took RNA transcripts and amplified the TCR beta CDR3 regions from them. HTBI primers were the set used in a first-round RT-PCR of the TCR CDR3. Each CDR3 protein gets one entry after TCRdb re-called the multiplex PCR reads with MiXCR. The sample lists 500,000 to 600,000 distinct CDR3 sequences; 15% to 20% were seen once. Clinical symptoms, serum thyroxine and TRAb, thyroid ultrasound and orbital computed tomography together formed the diagnostic basis. Sequencing was done on a sample of blood. This receptor was taken from a woman aged 18-29 years with Graves' hyperthyroidism.

CDR3 DNA sequence: TGTGCCAGCGGCCCTCTCGGGGTTAAGGAGACCCAGTACTTC. This sequence encodes CASGPLGVKETQYF. V gene TRBV7-9 combines with J gene TRBJ2-5, with D possibly being TRBD2 (5 bases). The CDR3 totals 14 residues. Trimming left V 8 bases short and J 5 bases short, with 18 bases between. Looked up from germline, CDR1 is SEHNR and CDR2 is FQNEAQ (reference sequence).